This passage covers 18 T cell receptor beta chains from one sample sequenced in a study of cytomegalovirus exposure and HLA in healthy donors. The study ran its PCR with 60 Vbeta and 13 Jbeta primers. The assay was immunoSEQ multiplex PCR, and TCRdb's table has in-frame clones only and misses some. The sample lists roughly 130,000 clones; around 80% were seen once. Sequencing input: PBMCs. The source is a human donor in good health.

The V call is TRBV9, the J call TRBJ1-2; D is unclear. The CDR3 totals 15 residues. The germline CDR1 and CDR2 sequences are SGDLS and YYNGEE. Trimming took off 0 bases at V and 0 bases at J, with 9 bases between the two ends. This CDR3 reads CASSVDPSANYGYTF. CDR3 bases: TGTGCCAGCAGCGTAGACCCCTCGGCTAACTATGGCTACACCTTC.

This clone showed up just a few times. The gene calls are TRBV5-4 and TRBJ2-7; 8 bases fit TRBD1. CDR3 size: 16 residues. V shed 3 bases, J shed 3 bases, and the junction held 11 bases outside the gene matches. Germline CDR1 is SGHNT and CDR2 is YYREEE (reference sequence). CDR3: CASSSWKTGDHYEQYF. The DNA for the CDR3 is TGTGCCAGCAGCTCGTGGAAGACAGGGGACCACTACGAGCAGTACTTC.

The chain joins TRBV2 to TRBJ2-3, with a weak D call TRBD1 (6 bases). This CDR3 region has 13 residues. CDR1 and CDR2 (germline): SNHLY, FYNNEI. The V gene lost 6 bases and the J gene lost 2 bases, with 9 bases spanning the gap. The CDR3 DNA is TGTGCCAGCAGCGGACAGTACACAGATACGCAGTATTTT. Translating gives CASSGQYTDTQYF. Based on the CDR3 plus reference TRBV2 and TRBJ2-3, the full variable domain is EPEVTQTPSHQVTQMGQEVILRCVPISNHLYFYWYRQILGQKVEFLVSFYNNEISEKSEIFDDQFSVERPDGSNFTLKIRSTKLEDSAMYFCASSGQYTDTQYFGPGTRLTVL.

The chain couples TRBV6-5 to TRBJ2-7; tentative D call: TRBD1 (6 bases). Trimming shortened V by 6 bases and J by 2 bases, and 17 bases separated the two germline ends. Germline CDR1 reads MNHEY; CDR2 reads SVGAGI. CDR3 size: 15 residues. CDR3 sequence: CASSQQRQVAYEQYF. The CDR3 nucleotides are TGTGCCAGCAGCCAGCAGCGACAGGTAGCCTACGAGCAGTACTTC.

CDR3 sequence reads: CASSLVSSSYEQYF. Written as DNA, the CDR3 is TGTGCCAGCAGCTTAGTTAGTAGCTCCTACGAGCAGTACTTC. The chain employs TRBV11-2 and TRBJ2-7; D gene unclear. The CDR3 has 14 residues. CDR1 and CDR2 (germline): SGHAT, FQNNGV. V lost 1 base, J lost 0 bases, and 7 bases lay in between.

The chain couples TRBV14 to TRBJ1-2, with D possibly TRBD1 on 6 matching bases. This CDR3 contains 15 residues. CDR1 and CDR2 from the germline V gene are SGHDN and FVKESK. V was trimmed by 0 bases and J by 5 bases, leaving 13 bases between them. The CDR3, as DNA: TGTGCCAGCAGCCAAGATTATTTAGGACAGTATGGCTACACCTTC. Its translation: CASSQDYLGQYGYTF.

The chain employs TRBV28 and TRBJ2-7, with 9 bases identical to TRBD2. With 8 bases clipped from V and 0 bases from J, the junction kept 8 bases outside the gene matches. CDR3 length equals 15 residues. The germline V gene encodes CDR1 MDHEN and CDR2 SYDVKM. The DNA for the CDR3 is TGTGCCAGCGGTAGCGGGGGTCTGAGCTCCTACGAGCAGTACTTC. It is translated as CASGSGGLSSYEQYF.

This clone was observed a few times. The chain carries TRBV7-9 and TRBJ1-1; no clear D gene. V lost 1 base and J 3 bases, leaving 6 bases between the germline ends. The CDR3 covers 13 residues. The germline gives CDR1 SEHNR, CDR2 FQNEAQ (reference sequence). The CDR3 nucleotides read TGTGCCAGCAGCTTAGGTGAGGACACTGAAGCTTTCTTT. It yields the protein CASSLGEDTEAFF.

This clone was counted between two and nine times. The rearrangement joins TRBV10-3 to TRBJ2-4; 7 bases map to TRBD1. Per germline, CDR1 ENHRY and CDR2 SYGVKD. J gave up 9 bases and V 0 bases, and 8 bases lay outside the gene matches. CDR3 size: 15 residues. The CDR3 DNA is TGTGCCATCAGTGAGTCGACAGGGCCGCAAGGCATTCAGTACTTC. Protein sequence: CAISESTGPQGIQYF.

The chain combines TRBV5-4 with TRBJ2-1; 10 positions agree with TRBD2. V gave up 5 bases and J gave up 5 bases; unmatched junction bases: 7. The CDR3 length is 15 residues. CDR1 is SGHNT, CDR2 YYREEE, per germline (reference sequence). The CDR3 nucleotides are TGTGCCAGCAGGCCCCCACTAGCGGGGAACAATGAGCAGTTCTTC. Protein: CASRPPLAGNNEQFF.

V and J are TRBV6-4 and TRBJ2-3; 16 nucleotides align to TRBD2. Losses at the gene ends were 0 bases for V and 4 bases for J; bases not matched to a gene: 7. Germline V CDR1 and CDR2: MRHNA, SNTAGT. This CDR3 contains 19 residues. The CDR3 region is CASSDSGLAGGIYPDTQYF. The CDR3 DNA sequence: TGTGCCAGCAGTGACTCGGGACTAGCGGGGGGGATATATCCAGATACGCAGTATTTT.

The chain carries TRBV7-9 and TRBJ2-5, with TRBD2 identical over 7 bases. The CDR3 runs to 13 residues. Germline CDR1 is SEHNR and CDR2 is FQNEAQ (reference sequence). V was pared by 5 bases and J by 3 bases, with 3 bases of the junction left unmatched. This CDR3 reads CASSTAGKETQYF. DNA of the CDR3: TGTGCCAGCAGCACAGCGGGGAAAGAGACCCAGTACTTC.

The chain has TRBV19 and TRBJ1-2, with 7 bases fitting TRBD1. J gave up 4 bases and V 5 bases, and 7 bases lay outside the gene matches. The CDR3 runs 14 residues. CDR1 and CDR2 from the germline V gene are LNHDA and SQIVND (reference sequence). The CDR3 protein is CASSQQGPLYGYTF. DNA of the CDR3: TGTGCCAGTAGTCAACAGGGGCCCCTCTATGGCTACACCTTC.

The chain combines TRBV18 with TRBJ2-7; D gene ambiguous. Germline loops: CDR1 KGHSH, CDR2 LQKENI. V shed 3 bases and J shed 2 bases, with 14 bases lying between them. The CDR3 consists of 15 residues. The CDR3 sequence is CASSPRGGGTYEQYF. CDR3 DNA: TGTGCCAGCTCACCCCGAGGCGGCGGTACCTACGAGCAGTACTTC.

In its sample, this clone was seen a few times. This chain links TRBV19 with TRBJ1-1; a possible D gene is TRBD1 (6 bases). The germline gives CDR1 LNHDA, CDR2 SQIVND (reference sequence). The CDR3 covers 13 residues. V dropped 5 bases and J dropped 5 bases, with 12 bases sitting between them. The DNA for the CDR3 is TGTGCCAGTAGTCCCCCAGGACAGACTGAAGCTTTCTTT. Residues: CASSPPGQTEAFF.

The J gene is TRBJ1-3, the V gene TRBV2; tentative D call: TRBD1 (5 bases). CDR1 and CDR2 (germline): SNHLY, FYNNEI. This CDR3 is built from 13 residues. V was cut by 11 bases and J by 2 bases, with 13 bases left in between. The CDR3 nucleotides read TGTGCCGGCCGCGGGACGGCTGGAAACACCATATATTTT. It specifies CAGRGTAGNTIYF.

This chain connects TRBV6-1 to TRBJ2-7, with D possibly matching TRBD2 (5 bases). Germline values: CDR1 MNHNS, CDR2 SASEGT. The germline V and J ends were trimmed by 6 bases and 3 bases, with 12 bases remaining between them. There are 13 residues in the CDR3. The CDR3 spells CASSPGSFYEQYF. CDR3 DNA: TGTGCCAGCAGCCCGGGAAGTTTCTACGAGCAGTACTTC.

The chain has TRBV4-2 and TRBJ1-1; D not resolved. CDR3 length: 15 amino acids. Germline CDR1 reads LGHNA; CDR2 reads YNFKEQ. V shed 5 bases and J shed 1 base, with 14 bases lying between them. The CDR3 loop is CASSFLGRQNTEAFF. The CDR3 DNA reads TGTGCCAGCAGCTTTTTAGGCAGGCAGAACACTGAAGCTTTCTTT.